This entry is about one T cell receptor beta chain. The antigen is undetermined. This specimen belongs to a study of a mutant IDH1 vaccine in newly diagnosed glioma. Study at large: Vaccination of patients was performed eight times, in weeks 1, 3, 5, 7, 11, 15, 19 and 23. Former treatment meant radiotherapy, temozolomide, or both; the majority had gotten both. The sex distribution of treated patients was about 62% male and roughly 40% female, with a mean age of roughly 40 years.

Time point here: week 11, during vaccination. Vaccination comprised doses that each held 300 ug of mutant IDH1 20-mer peptide, plus topical imiquimod. Repertoires were generated with immunoSEQ multiplex PCR, while TCRdb's copy carries only in-frame clones and drops some. The table has some 52,000 clones, over 75% seen once. The clonotype was recovered from a man between 45 and 60 years old with glioma. The input for sequencing was PBMCs, taken from a glioma patient whose treatment included an IDH1 peptide vaccine.

The CDR3, as DNA: TGTGCCACCAGCAGAGATAAGCCATACGAGCAGTACTTC. Translated, it gives CATSRDKPYEQYF. The gene calls are TRBV15 and TRBJ2-7; D remains ambiguous. V was shortened by 0 bases and J by 4 bases, with 7 bases between the two germline ends. CDR1 and CDR2 from the germline V gene are LNHNV and YYDKDF (reference sequence). This CDR3 region has 13 residues. Filled out from reference TRBV15 and TRBJ2-7, the complete variable domain reads DAMVIQNPRYQVTQFGKPVTLSCSQTLNHNVMYWYQQKSSQAPKLLFHYYDKDFNNEADTPDNFQSRRPNTSFCFLDIRSPGLGDTAMYLCATSRDKPYEQYFGPGTRLTVT.